The T cell receptor beta chain under discussion was sequenced for a study of blood T cells in healthy people across ages. For the study at large: Template switching retrieved approximately one barcoded beta molecule for each two T cells.

To note about this clonotype: Being one base from a much bigger clone, this may be a read error.

The use of a sample-barcoded 5' primer and a J-beta primer mix characterized a second PCR of roughly 7 to 12 cycles. Every cDNA was tagged by a template-switch adaptor with 12 random nucleotides. TCRdb analysed the 5' RACE reads with MiXCR anew, one entry per CDR3 protein. In the table there are approximately 960,000 distinct CDR3 sequences, 25% to 35% of which are singletons. V gave up 7 bases and J gave up 4 bases, with 17 bases separating them. Germline loops: CDR1 MGHDK, CDR2 SYGVNS. The CDR3 runs to 14 residues. Drawing of peripheral blood yielded ten milliliters from each donor. This sample was shared with a second study, whose subject was T cells of mothers and their children. This second study says: Related mother-child pairs shared marginally more repertoire than unrelated pairs, though not significantly.

The source material was blood. The J gene is TRBJ2-7, the V gene TRBV25-1; D is undetermined. The clonotype originates from a woman between 40 and 50 years old in good health. CDR3 bases: TGTGCCAGCAAGGAAGCAAGACCCTGTTACGAGCAGTACTTC. Its translation is CASKEARPCYEQYF.